Listed here are 24 T cell receptor beta chains from one sample, sequenced in a study of early T cells in non-severe SARS-CoV-2 infection. TCRdb used MiXCR to reprocess the 5' RACE reads, holding one entry per CDR3 protein. The sample shows 55,000 to 80,000 distinct CDR3 sequences, about 11% of them seen only once. Specimen: whole blood. These receptors were taken from an adult who was a healthcare worker with PCR-confirmed SARS-CoV-2 infection or an uninfected control (not recorded which).

A few counts support this clonotype. The V and J genes are TRBV9 and TRBJ2-3; 9 positions agree with TRBD2. Per germline, CDR1 SGDLS and CDR2 YYNGEE. This CDR3 contains 14 residues. The junction had 4 bases not matched to a gene; V was cut back by 3 bases and J by 5 bases. The CDR3 is CASSGGTSLDTQYF. The CDR3 coding sequence is TGTGCCAGCAGCGGCGGGACTAGCTTAGATACGCAGTATTTT.

Many counts were recorded for this clonotype. CDR3 nucleotide sequence: TGTGCCAGCAGCTGGGACAGGGGGCGCGACAATGAGCAGTTCTTC. Translation gives CASSWDRGRDNEQFF. The V gene is TRBV7-2, the J gene TRBJ2-1, with 12 bases matching TRBD1. CDR1 SGHTA and CDR2 FQGNSA come from the germline V gene. Losses at the gene ends were 4 bases for V and 5 bases for J; bases not matched to a gene: 3. There are 15 residues in the CDR3.

J is TRBJ2-7 and V is TRBV6-5; 10 nucleotides agree with TRBD2. Looked up from germline, CDR1 is MNHEY and CDR2 is SVGAGI. The CDR3 has 15 residues. The ends lost 0 bases at V and 5 bases at J; junction bases unmatched: 4. The CDR3 DNA sequence: TGTGCCAGCAGTTACTCCAGCGGGAGGGCCAACGAGCAGTACTTC. It is translated as CASSYSSGRANEQYF.

This clonotype showed up just a few times. The chain is built from TRBV21-1 and TRBJ2-3; TRBD1, the D gene given by the table, was not confirmed from the DNA. TRBV21-1 is a documented pseudogene. The CDR3 covers 18 residues. The CDR3 DNA is TGTGCCAGCAGCAAAGCTTTTCGGGGGGGAACTAGCACAGATACGCAGTATTTT. Translation: CASSKAFRGGTSTDTQYF.

The table lists this clonotype with a few counts. J is TRBJ2-1 and V is TRBV6-2 or TRBV6-3, with a tentative D call TRBD1 (6 bases). V lost 6 bases and J 1 base, leaving 10 bases between the germline ends. In germline, CDR1 is MNHEY, CDR2 SVGEGT. The CDR3 extends over 14 amino acids. Here the CDR3 DNA reads TGTGCCAGCAGACAGGGTTGGTCCTACAATGAGCAGTTCTTC. Encoded protein: CASRQGWSYNEQFF.

The V gene is TRBV5-5, the J gene TRBJ1-6; the D gene is possibly TRBD1 (5 bases). The germline V gene has CDR1 SGHKS and CDR2 YYEKEE (reference sequence). Trimming took 0 bases from V and 7 from J, leaving 8 bases between them. The CDR3 runs 14 residues. CDR3 protein: CASSLGGDNSPLHF. As DNA, the CDR3 is TGTGCCAGCAGCTTGGGCGGGGACAATTCACCCCTCCACTTT.

This clonotype turned up a few times. The chain carries TRBV30 and TRBJ2-3, with no clear D. Trimming shortened V by 0 bases and J by 0 bases, and 16 bases separated the two germline ends. Germline V gives CDR1 GTSNPN, CDR2 SVGIG (reference sequence). The CDR3 sequence is 17 residues long. Written as DNA, the CDR3 is TGTGCCTGGAGTGTACAAGTGTTGTCGGTGAGCACAGATACGCAGTATTTT. As protein: CAWSVQVLSVSTDTQYF.

The chain joins TRBV5-1 to TRBJ2-1; D is unresolved. The CDR3 totals 15 residues. V was shortened by 0 bases and J by 2 bases, with 9 bases between the two germline ends. Looked up from germline, CDR1 is SGHRS and CDR2 is YFSETQ. CDR3 sequence: CASSLDVNPYNEQFF. CDR3 sequence (DNA): TGCGCCAGCAGCTTGGACGTGAACCCCTACAATGAGCAGTTCTTC.

The V call is TRBV24-1, the J call TRBJ2-1, with D perhaps matching TRBD1 (5 bases). Trimming shortened V by 2 bases and J by 4 bases, and 8 bases separated the two germline ends. The CDR3 contains 14 residues. CDR1 KGHDR and CDR2 SFDVKD come from the germline V gene. The CDR3 spells CATSDWRQYNEQFF. CDR3 DNA sequence: TGTGCCACCAGTGATTGGCGACAGTACAATGAGCAGTTCTTC.

This clonotype showed up just a few times. The chain recombines TRBV5-6 with TRBJ2-1; possible D gene TRBD1, 6 bases. V shed 1 base and J shed 5 bases, with 13 bases lying between them. CDR3 length equals 15 residues. Per germline, CDR1 SGHDT and CDR2 YYEEEE. CDR3 in amino acids: CASSLTGPSDNEQFF. The CDR3 bases are TGTGCCAGCAGCTTGACAGGGCCCTCTGACAATGAGCAGTTCTTC.

This clonotype came up many times. The rearrangement joins TRBV11-2 to TRBJ2-1, with 9 bases identical to TRBD2. Trimming cost V 1 base and J 7 bases; bases outside gene matches: 11. The CDR3 runs 17 residues. From germline, CDR1 is SGHAT and CDR2 FQNNGV. This CDR3 is CASSLVPAGGQGNEQFF. The CDR3 nucleotides are TGTGCCAGCAGCTTAGTCCCAGCGGGGGGCCAAGGGAATGAGCAGTTCTTC.

This clonotype was counted between two and nine times. This chain joins TRBV5-1 and TRBJ2-6; D remains unclear. Trimming took 4 bases from V and 2 from J, leaving 7 bases between them. From germline, CDR1 is SGHRS and CDR2 YFSETQ. This CDR3 is 14 amino acids long. The CDR3 nucleotides read TGCGCCAGCAGCCAGAGACCTGGGGCCAACGTCCTGACTTTC. This sequence encodes CASSQRPGANVLTF.

This clonotype was observed at least ten times. The genes are TRBV24-1 and TRBJ2-3; 9 bases line up with TRBD1. Losses at the gene ends were 4 bases for V and 2 bases for J; bases not matched to a gene: 6. From germline, CDR1 is KGHDR and CDR2 SFDVKD. This CDR3 region has 16 residues. Written as DNA, the CDR3 is TGTGCCACCAGTGAAGCCGGGACAGGGATCACAGATACGCAGTATTTT. Its translation is CATSEAGTGITDTQYF.

The sample holds many counts of this clonotype. This sequence joins TRBV6-2 or TRBV6-3 and TRBJ2-2, with D maybe TRBD2 (6 bases). V lost 0 bases and J 7 bases, leaving 12 bases between the germline ends. Germline assignment: CDR1 MNHEY and CDR2 SVGEGT. The CDR3 has 15 amino acids. CDR3 coding DNA: TGTGCCAGCAGTTACTCGGAGGGAGAGGTCGGGGAGCTGTTTTTT. The encoded protein is CASSYSEGEVGELFF.

The chain carries TRBV20-1 and TRBJ2-1; maybe TRBD2 (5 bases). V was clipped by 6 bases and J by 9 bases, with 15 bases between them. This CDR3 comprises 12 residues. Looked up from germline, CDR1 is DFQATT and CDR2 is SNEGSKA (reference sequence). Here the CDR3 DNA reads TGCAGTGCCCTAGCCCGTGGGGTTGAGCAGTTCTTC. Protein product: CSALARGVEQFF.

This clonotype was observed many times. The genes are TRBV5-4 and TRBJ2-3; D remains unclear. Germline V gene lookup returns CDR1 SGHNT and CDR2 YYREEE (reference sequence). CDR3 size: 12 residues. V was shortened by 3 bases and J by 4 bases, with 6 bases between the two germline ends. The chain's CDR3 is CASSWTSDTQYF. DNA of the CDR3: TGTGCCAGCAGCTGGACCTCAGATACGCAGTATTTT.

Many counts were recorded for this clonotype. CDR3 coding DNA: TGCGCCAGCAGCCATAGTCAGTTAGATCAGCCCCAGCATTTT. Amino acids: CASSHSQLDQPQHF. The chain joins TRBV4-1 to TRBJ1-5; D ambiguous. Germline-derived CDR1 and CDR2 are MGHRA and YSYEKL. The germline V and J ends were trimmed by 3 bases and 5 bases, with 11 bases remaining between them. The CDR3 consists of 14 residues.

This clonotype occurred many times. CDR3 coding DNA: TGCGCCAGCAGCCAAGAGGGACGGGGCTACACTGAAGCTTTCTTT. Translated, it gives CASSQEGRGYTEAFF. The chain uses TRBV4-1 and TRBJ1-1, with D perhaps matching TRBD1 (5 bases). CDR3 size: 15 residues. Trimming stripped 0 bases from V and 3 bases from J, with 11 bases between. Germline lookup yields CDR1 MGHRA and CDR2 YSYEKL.

This chain joins TRBV29-1 and TRBJ2-1; 10 nucleotides match TRBD2. J was trimmed by 9 bases and V by 4 bases; bases with no gene match: 6. This CDR3 region has 13 residues. The V gene's germline CDR1 is SQVTM and CDR2 ANQGSEA. This chain's CDR3 is CSVGASGSVEQFF. The CDR3 nucleotides read TGCAGCGTTGGGGCTAGCGGGAGTGTTGAGCAGTTCTTC.

The rearrangement links TRBV5-4 to TRBJ2-3, with D perhaps TRBD1 (6 bases). The J call may not be correct, given that the DNA end is closer to TRBJ1-5. Germline V gene lookup returns CDR1 SGHNT and CDR2 YYREEE (reference sequence). CDR3 length equals 17 residues. This chain's CDR3 is CASSYGGEAGATDTQHF. The DNA of the CDR3 is TGTGCCAGCAGCTACGGGGGAGAAGCGGGGGCCACAGATACGCAGCATTTT.

This clonotype was counted at least ten times. The chain employs TRBV7-9 and TRBJ2-7; D remains ambiguous. Germline loops: CDR1 SEHNR, CDR2 FQNEAQ (reference sequence). The CDR3 covers 14 residues. Trimming stripped 1 base from V and 2 bases from J, with 9 bases between. CDR3: CASSLDQVAYEQYF. CDR3 nucleotide sequence: TGTGCCAGCAGCTTAGACCAGGTTGCCTACGAGCAGTACTTC.

The rearrangement uses TRBV2 and TRBJ1-6; D might be TRBD1 (5 bases). Germline CDR1 is SNHLY and CDR2 is FYNNEI. Trimming took 4 bases from V and 6 from J, leaving 10 bases between them. The CDR3 has 14 residues. The CDR3 DNA is TGTGCCAGCAGTGTTCCAGGGAGTAATTCACCCCTCCACTTT. It specifies CASSVPGSNSPLHF.

This clonotype was observed at least ten times. This rearrangement joins TRBV10-3 to TRBJ2-1; 8 positions match TRBD2. The CDR3 sequence is 15 residues long. In germline, CDR1 is ENHRY, CDR2 SYGVKD. V lost 6 bases, J lost 4 bases, and 8 bases stayed unmatched. CDR3 nucleotides: TGTGCCATCAGCTTAAGCGGGGGCTATTACAATGAGCAGTTCTTC. Translation gives CAISLSGGYYNEQFF.

CDR3 nucleotides: TGTGCCAGCAGCGTAGGCCCTAGTACCGGGGAGCTGTTTTTT. Its protein product is CASSVGPSTGELFF. The rearrangement joins TRBV9 to TRBJ2-2; no clear D gene. V lost 0 bases, J lost 5 bases, and 8 bases lay in between. The CDR3 extends over 14 amino acids. Germline CDR1 and CDR2: SGDLS and YYNGEE.